This TCR beta chain was profiled in a study of T cells in Graves' hyperthyroidism and ophthalmopathy. Study information: Peripheral blood was obtained at initial diagnosis, preceding any treatment. Study conclusions and caveats: The authors' 13 V-J model separated ophthalmopathy from stable hyperthyroidism.

The V end lost 7 bases, the J end lost 2 bases, and 12 bases lay between the germline ends. The germline gives CDR1 DFQATT, CDR2 SNEGSKA (reference sequence). The CDR3 length is 12 residues. Stable Graves' hyperthyroidism meant no ophthalmopathy progression within 18 months. Patients aged 18 to 65 had newly diagnosed hyperthyroidism that had lasted under 2 months. This clonotype was recorded at least ten times. Its antigen is unidentified. RNA transcripts served as the template for amplifying TCR beta CDR3 regions. HTBI primers drove first-round RT-PCR of the TCR CDR3. TCRdb analysed the multiplex PCR reads with MiXCR anew, one entry per CDR3 protein. This sample has 800,000 or so distinct CDR3 sequences, with more than 30% found just once.

This rearrangement joins TRBV20-1 to TRBJ2-7; no clear D gene. Input material: blood. This receptor was identified in a man aged 18-30 years with Graves' hyperthyroidism. CDR3 loop: CSVPPRAYEQYF. DNA of the CDR3: TGCAGTGTCCCGCCAAGGGCCTACGAGCAGTACTTC.